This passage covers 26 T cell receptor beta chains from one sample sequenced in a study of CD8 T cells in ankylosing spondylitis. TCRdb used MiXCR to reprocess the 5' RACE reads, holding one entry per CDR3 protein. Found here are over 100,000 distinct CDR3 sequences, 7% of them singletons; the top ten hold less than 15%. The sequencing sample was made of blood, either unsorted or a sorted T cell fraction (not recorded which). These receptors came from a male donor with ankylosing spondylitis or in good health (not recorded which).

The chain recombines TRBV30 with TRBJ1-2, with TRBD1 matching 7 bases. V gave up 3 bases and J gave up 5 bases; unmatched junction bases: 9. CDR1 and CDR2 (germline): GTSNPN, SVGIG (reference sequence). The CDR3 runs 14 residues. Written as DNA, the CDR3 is TGTGCCTGGAGCAAATTGACAGGGCGGTATGGCTACACCTTC. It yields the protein CAWSKLTGRYGYTF.

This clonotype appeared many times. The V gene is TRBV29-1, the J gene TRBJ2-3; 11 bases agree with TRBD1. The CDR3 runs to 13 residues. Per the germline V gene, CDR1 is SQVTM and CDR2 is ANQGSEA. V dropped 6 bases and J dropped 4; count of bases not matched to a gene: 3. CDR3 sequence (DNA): TGCAGCGTGGAGGGACAGGGGGCAGATACGCAGTATTTT. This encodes CSVEGQGADTQYF.

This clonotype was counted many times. CDR3 DNA: TGTGCCAGCAGGTCCGGGACAGGGGGTAACACCGGGGAGCTGTTTTTT. Residues: CASRSGTGGNTGELFF. This sequence joins TRBV2 and TRBJ2-2; the match to TRBD1 covers 11 bases. CDR1 and CDR2 from the germline V gene are SNHLY and FYNNEI. The CDR3 has 16 residues. The V and J ends lost 6 bases and 2 bases, in that order; junction bases with no gene match: 5.

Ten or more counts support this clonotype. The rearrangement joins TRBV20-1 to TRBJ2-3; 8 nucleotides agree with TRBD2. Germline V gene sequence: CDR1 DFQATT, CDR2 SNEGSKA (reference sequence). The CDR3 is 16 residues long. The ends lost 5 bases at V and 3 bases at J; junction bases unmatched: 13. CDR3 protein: CSAVNVAGSQTDTQYF. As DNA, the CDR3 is TGCAGTGCTGTGAACGTAGCGGGATCCCAGACAGATACGCAGTATTTT.

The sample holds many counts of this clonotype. Written as DNA, the CDR3 is TGTGCCAGCAGCCCAGCGGGAGGCTCTGGGTCCTACAATGAGCAGTTCTTC. Its translation is CASSPAGGSGSYNEQFF. The rearrangement links TRBV12-3 or TRBV12-4 to TRBJ2-1; 9 bases agree with TRBD2. The CDR3 consists of 17 residues. The ends lost 6 bases at V and 1 base at J; junction bases unmatched: 10.

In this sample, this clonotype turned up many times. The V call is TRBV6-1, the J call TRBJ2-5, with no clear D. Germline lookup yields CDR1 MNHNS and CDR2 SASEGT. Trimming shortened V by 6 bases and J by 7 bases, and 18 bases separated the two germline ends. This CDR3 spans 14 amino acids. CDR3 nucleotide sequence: TGTGCCAGCAGCTCGGCCCTTAGGGCCGGGACCCAGTACTTC. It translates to CASSSALRAGTQYF.

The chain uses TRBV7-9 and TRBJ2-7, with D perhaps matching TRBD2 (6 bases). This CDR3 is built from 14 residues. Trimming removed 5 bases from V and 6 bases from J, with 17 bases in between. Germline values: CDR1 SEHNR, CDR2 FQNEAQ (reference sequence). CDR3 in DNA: TGTGCCAGCAGCATCCGGGACTGGGGGACCGAGCAGTACTTC. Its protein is CASSIRDWGTEQYF.

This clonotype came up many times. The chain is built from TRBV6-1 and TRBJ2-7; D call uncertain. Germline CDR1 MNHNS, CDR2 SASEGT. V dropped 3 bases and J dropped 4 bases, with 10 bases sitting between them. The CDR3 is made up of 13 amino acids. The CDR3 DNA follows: TGTGCCAGCAGTGATGTCACCCTTTACGAGCAGTACTTC. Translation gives CASSDVTLYEQYF.

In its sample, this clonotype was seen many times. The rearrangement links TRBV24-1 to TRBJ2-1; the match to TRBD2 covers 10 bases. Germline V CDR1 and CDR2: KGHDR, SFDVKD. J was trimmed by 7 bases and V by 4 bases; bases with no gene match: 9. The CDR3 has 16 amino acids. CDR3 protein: CATSDPSGGALNEQFF. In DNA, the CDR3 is TGTGCCACCAGTGACCCGAGCGGGGGGGCCTTGAATGAGCAGTTCTTC.

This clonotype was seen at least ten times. The CDR3 loop is CASSLLGGARTDTQYF. The DNA of the CDR3 is TGTGCCAGCAGCTTATTAGGGGGGGCCCGCACAGATACGCAGTATTTT. The gene calls are TRBV7-2 and TRBJ2-3; the D gene is possibly TRBD2 (7 bases). The CDR3 runs to 16 residues. CDR1 is SGHTA, CDR2 FQGNSA, per germline. The V end lost 2 bases, the J end lost 1 base, and 13 bases lay between the germline ends.

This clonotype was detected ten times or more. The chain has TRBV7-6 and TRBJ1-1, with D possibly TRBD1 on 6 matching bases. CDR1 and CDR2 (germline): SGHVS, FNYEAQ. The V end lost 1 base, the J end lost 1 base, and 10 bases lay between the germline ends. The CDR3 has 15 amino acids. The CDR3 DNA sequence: TGTGCCAGCAGCTTAGAGGGGACAAGGAACACTGAAGCTTTCTTT. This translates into CASSLEGTRNTEAFF. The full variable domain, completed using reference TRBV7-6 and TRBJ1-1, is GAGVSQSPRYKVTKRGQDVALRCDPISGHVSLYWYRQALGQGPEFLTYFNYEAQQDKSGLPNDRFSAERPEGSISTLTIQRTEQRDSAMYRCASSLEGTRNTEAFFGQGTRLTVV.

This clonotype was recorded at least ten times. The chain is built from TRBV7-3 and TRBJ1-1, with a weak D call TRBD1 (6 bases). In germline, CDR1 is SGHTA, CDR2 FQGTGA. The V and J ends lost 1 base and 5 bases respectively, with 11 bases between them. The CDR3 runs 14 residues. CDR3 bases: TGTGCCAGCAGCTTAATGGGGGCGGGGACTGAAGCTTTCTTT. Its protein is CASSLMGAGTEAFF.

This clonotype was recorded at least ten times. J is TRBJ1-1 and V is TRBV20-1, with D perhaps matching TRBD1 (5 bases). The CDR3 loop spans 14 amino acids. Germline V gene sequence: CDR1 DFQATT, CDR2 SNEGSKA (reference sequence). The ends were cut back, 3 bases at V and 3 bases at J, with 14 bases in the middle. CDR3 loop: CSASSSGGDTEAFF. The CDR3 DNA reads TGCAGTGCTAGTTCGTCTGGGGGTGACACTGAAGCTTTCTTT.

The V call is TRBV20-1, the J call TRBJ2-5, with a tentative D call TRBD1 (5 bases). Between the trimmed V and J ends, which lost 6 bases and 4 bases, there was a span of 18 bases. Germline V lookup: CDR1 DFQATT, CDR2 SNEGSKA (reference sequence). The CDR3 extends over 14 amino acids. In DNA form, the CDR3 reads TGCAGTGCACGGAACACAGGACGTGGAGAGACCCAGTACTTC. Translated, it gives CSARNTGRGETQYF.

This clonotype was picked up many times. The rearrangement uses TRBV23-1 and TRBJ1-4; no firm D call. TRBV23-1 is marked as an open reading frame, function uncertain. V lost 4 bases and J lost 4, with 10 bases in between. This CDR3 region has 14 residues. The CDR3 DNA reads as TGCGCCAGCAGTCGGCCAGCCATTAATGAAAAACTGTTTTTT. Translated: CASSRPAINEKLFF.

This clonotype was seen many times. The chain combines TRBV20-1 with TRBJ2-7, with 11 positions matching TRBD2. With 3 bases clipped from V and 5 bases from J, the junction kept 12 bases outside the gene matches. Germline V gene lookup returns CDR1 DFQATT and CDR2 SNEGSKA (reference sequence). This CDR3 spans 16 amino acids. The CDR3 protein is CSASQLAGGLINEQYF. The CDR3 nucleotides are TGCAGTGCTAGTCAGTTAGCGGGAGGGCTTATCAACGAGCAGTACTTC.

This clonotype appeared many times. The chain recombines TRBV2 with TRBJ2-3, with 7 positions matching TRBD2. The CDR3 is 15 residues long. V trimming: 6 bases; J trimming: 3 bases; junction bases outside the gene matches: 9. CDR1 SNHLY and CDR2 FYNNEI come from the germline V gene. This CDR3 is CASRPSGKLTDTQYF. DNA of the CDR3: TGTGCCAGCAGACCAAGCGGGAAACTGACAGATACGCAGTATTTT.

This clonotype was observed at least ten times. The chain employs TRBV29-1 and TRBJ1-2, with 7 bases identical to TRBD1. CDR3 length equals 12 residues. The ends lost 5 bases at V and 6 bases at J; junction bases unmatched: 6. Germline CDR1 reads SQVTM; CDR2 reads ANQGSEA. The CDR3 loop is CSVIDRANGYTF. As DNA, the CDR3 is TGCAGCGTTATCGACAGGGCTAATGGCTACACCTTC.

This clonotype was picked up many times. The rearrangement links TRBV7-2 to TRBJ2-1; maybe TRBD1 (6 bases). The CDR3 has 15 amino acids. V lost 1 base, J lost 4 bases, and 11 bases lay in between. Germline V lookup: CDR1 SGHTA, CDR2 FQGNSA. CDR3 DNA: TGTGCCAGCAGCTTAGACAGGGAAGGTTACAATGAGCAGTTCTTC. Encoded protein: CASSLDREGYNEQFF.

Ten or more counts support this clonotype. The CDR3 nucleotides are TGCGCCAGCAGCCCCTATACCGGGACTAGCGCAGACTCCTACAATGAGCAGTTCTTC. Amino acid sequence: CASSPYTGTSADSYNEQFF. The V call is TRBV5-1, the J call TRBJ2-1; TRBD2 agrees at 10 bases. The CDR3 runs 19 residues. Germline CDR1 is SGHRS and CDR2 is YFSETQ. V was clipped by 4 bases and J by 0 bases; unmatched bases: 13. Full variable domain (missing parts from reference TRBV5-1 and TRBJ2-1): KAGVTQTPRYLIKTRGQQVTLSCSPISGHRSVSWYQQTPGQGLQFLFEYFSETQRNKGNFPGRFSGRQFSNSRSEMNVSTLELGDSALYLCASSPYTGTSADSYNEQFFGPGTRLTVL.

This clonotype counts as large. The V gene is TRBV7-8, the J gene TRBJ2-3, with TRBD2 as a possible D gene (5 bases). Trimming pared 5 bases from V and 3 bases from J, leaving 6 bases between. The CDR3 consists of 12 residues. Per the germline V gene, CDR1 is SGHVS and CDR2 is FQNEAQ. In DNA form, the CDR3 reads TGTGCCAGCAGCGGGAGAACAGATACGCAGTATTTT. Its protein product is CASSGRTDTQYF.

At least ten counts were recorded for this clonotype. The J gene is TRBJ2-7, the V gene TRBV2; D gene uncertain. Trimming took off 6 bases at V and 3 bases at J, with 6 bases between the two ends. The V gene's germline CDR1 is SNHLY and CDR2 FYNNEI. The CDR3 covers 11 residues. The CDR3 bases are TGTGCCAGCAGAAGGGACTACGAGCAGTACTTC. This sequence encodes CASRRDYEQYF.

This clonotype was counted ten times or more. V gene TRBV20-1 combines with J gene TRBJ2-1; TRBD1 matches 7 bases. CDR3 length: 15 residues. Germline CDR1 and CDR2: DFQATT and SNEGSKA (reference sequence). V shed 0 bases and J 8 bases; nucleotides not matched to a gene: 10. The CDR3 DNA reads TGCAGTGCTAGAGACAGTATGACAGGGTCGGATGAGCAGTTCTTC. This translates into CSARDSMTGSDEQFF.

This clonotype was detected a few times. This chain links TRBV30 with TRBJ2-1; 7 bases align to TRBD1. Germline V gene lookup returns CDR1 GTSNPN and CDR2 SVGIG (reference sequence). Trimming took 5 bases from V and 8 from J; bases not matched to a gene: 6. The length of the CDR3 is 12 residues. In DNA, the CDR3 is TGTGCCTGGGGATTAGGGGGCGATGAGCAGTTCTTC. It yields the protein CAWGLGGDEQFF.

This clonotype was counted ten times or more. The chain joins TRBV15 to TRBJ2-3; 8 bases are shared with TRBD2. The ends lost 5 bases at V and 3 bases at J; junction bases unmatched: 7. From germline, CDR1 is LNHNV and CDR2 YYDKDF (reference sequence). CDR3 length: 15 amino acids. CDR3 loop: CATSHTLAVTDTQYF. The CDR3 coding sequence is TGTGCCACCAGCCACACACTAGCGGTAACAGATACGCAGTATTTT.

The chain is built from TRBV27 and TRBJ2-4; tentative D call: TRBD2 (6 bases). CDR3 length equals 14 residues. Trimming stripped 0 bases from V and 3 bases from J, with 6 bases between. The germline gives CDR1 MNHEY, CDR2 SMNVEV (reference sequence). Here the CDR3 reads CASSLSGGKNIQYF. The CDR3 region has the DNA TGTGCCAGCAGTTTATCCGGGGGCAAAAACATTCAGTACTTC.